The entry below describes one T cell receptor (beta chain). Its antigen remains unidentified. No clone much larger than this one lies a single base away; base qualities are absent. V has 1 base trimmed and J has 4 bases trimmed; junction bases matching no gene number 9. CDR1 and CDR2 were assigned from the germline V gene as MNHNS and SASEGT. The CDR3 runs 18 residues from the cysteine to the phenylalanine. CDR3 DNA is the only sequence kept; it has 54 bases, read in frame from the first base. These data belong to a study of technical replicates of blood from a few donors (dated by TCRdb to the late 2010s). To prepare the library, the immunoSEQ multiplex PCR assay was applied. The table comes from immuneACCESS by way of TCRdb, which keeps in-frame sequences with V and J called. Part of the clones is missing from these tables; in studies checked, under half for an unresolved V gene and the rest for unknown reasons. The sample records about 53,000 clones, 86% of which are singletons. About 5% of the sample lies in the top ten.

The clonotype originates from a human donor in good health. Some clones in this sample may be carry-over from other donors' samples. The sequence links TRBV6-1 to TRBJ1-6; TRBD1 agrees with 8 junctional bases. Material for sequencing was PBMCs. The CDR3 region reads CASSEGVGTGDYNSPLHF. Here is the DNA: TGTGCCAGCAGTGAAGGGGTCGGGACAGGCGATTATAATTCACCCCTCCACTTT.